These T cell receptor beta chains were read from a single sample in a study of PD-1 blockade in mismatch repair-deficient tumors. Profiled with immunoSEQ multiplex PCR; TCRdb holds only in-frame clones, not every one. This sample carries approximately 100,000 clones, 65% to 85% of them seen once, and the ten largest clones take 6.3%. The sequencing here drew on peripheral blood, taken 36 weeks after starting pembrolizumab. All receptors come from an adult with mismatch repair-deficient cancer. The CDR3 runs from the conserved cysteine through the conserved F or W. D genes are given only for firm matches. Clone size, where shown, is once, few, many, or a class for clones that have expanded.

size	V	D	J	CDR3	DNA
NA	TRBV29-1	NA	TRBJ1-1	CSAIQVLNTEAFF	TGCAGCGCAATACAGGTCTTGAACACTGAAGCTTTCTTT
NA	TRBV7-8	TRBD1	TRBJ2-5	CASSLGAGGETQYF	TGTGCCAGCAGCTTAGGGGCAGGGGGAGAGACCCAGTACTTC
once	TRBV5-4	TRBD1	TRBJ2-1	CASSSGQATYNEQFF	TGTGCCAGCAGTTCCGGACAGGCCACCTACAATGAGCAGTTCTTC
NA	TRBV6-1	NA	TRBJ2-7	CASTQDGFAYEQYF	TGTGCCAGCACCCAGGATGGGTTCGCCTACGAGCAGTACTTC
NA	TRBV13	NA	TRBJ2-7	CASSPRTSPSYEQYF	TGTGCCAGCAGCCCGCGGACGTCCCCAAGCTACGAGCAGTACTTC
NA	TRBV5-1	TRBD2	TRBJ2-3	CASSQHGTSGSGDTQYF	TGCGCCAGCAGCCAGCACGGGACTAGCGGTTCTGGCGATACGCAGTATTTT
NA	TRBV4-2	NA	TRBJ1-3	CASSTPGRSGNTIYF	TGTGCCAGCAGCACCCCAGGACGCTCTGGAAACACCATATATTTT
NA	TRBV7-2	NA	TRBJ1-1	CASSSSGYLLNTEAFF	TGTGCCAGCAGCTCTTCAGGGTATCTTTTGAACACTGAAGCTTTCTTT
NA	TRBV4-1	TRBD2	TRBJ2-2	CASSQPVREAGPNTGELFF	TGCGCCAGCAGCCAACCCGTGAGAGAAGCGGGACCGAACACCGGGGAGCTGTTTTTT
few	TRBV29-1	TRBD1	TRBJ1-4	CSVRGTGGIGAEKLFF	TGCAGCGTCAGAGGGACAGGGGGTATCGGGGCTGAAAAACTGTTTTTT
NA	TRBV5-1	NA	TRBJ2-7	CASRNSQIRGEQYF	TGCGCCAGCAGGAACTCCCAGATTAGGGGGGAGCAGTACTTC
NA	TRBV6-5	NA	TRBJ2-1	CASSYSGVPGNEQFF	TGTGCCAGCAGTTACTCGGGGGTTCCGGGCAATGAGCAGTTCTTC
NA	TRBV10-3	NA	TRBJ2-2	CAISDLVGELFF	TGTGCCATCAGTGATCTAGTCGGGGAGCTGTTTTTT
once	TRBV5-5	TRBD1	TRBJ1-5	CASSPPGQGNNQPQHF	TGTGCCAGCAGCCCTCCCGGACAGGGCAACAATCAGCCCCAGCATTTT
NA	TRBV7-9	TRBD1	TRBJ2-3	CASSARTGVGDTQYF	TGTGCCAGCAGCGCGAGGACAGGGGTAGGGGATACGCAGTATTTT
NA	TRBV20-1	NA	TRBJ1-2	CSAKRPYGYTF	TGCAGTGCGAAGAGACCCTATGGCTACACCTTC
NA	TRBV5-6	TRBD1	TRBJ2-5	CASSLDRGRETQYF	TGTGCCAGCAGCTTGGACAGGGGGCGCGAGACCCAGTACTTC
NA	TRBV30	NA	TRBJ2-2	CAWSADGGRGELFF	TGTGCCTGGAGTGCCGATGGGGGCCGCGGGGAGCTGTTTTTT
NA	TRBV27	NA	TRBJ2-5	CASSPNAGAQETQYF	TGTGCCAGCAGCCCTAATGCGGGGGCTCAAGAGACCCAGTACTTC
many	TRBV4-1	NA	TRBJ1-5	CASSLLKGNQPQHF	TGCGCCAGCAGCCTCCTCAAGGGCAATCAGCCCCAGCATTTT
NA	TRBV7-9	TRBD1	TRBJ2-3	CASSGPGTESSDTQYF	TGTGCCAGCAGCGGCCCAGGGACAGAAAGCTCAGATACGCAGTATTTT
NA	TRBV5-1	TRBD1	TRBJ1-1	CASRPGQGNTEAFF	TGCGCCAGCAGACCGGGACAGGGGAACACTGAAGCTTTCTTT
NA	TRBV12-5	NA	TRBJ2-1	CASGYVGGDEQFF	TGTGCTAGTGGCTACGTAGGAGGCGATGAGCAGTTCTTC
NA	TRBV30	NA	TRBJ2-6	CAWSTLAGRANVLTF	TGTGCCTGGAGCACCCTAGCAGGGAGGGCCAACGTCCTGACTTTC
NA	TRBV7-9	NA	TRBJ2-3	CASSLGASTDTQYF	TGTGCCAGCAGCTTAGGAGCGAGCACAGATACGCAGTATTTT
NA	TRBV7-2	TRBD2	TRBJ2-1	CASSLVRGDEQFF	TGTGCCAGCAGCTTAGTCCGGGGGGATGAGCAGTTCTTC
NA	TRBV2	NA	TRBJ2-3	CASSDNSFSTDTQYF	TGTGCCAGCAGTGATAATAGCTTTAGCACAGATACGCAGTATTTT
NA	TRBV5-1	NA	TRBJ1-4	CASSFDGEKLFF	TGCGCCAGCAGCTTTGACGGGGAAAAACTGTTTTTT
NA	TRBV30	NA	TRBJ2-6	CACTGPRGANVLTF	TGTGCCTGTACGGGACCGAGGGGGGCCAACGTCCTGACTTTC
once	TRBV4-2	NA	TRBJ2-5	CASSQGATTQETQYF	TGTGCCAGCAGCCAAGGGGCCACTACGCAAGAGACCCAGTACTTC